This TCR beta chain was obtained from a study of identical twins. TCRdb reanalysed the 5' RACE reads using MiXCR and keeps one entry per CDR3 protein. The table has about 450,000 distinct CDR3 sequences, about a fifth seen once. The CDR3 consists of 17 residues. Germline CDR1 MNHEY, CDR2 SVGAGI. With V trimmed by 0 bases and J by 5 bases, 11 bases remained unmatched. The rearrangement uses TRBV6-5 and TRBJ2-5; 8 nucleotides agree with TRBD1. The clonotype originates from a man aged 50 to 59 in good health. The sequenced sample consisted of naive T cells sorted from blood. CDR3 DNA sequence: TGTGCCAGCAGTTACTCCTTCGGGGACAGGAGGCGTGAGACCCAGTACTTC. It specifies CASSYSFGDRRRETQYF.